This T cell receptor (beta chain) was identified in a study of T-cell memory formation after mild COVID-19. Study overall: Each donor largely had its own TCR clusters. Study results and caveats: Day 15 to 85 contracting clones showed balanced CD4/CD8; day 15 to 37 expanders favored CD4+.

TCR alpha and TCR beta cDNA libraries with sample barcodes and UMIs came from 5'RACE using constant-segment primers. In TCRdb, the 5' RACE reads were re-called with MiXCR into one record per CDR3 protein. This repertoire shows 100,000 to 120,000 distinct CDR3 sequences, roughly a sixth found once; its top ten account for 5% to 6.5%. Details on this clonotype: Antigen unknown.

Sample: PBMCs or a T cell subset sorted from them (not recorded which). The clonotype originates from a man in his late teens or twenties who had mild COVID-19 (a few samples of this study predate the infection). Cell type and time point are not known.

The CDR3 DNA follows: TGTGCCAGCAGCCACAGTGTAGGGGGTTCACCCCTCCACTTT. Translation gives CASSHSVGGSPLHF. The V and J genes are TRBV6-5 and TRBJ1-6, with a possible D match to TRBD1 (6 bases). V lost 6 bases and J lost 9, with 15 bases in between. The CDR3 contains 14 residues. Germline loops: CDR1 MNHEY, CDR2 SVGAGI.